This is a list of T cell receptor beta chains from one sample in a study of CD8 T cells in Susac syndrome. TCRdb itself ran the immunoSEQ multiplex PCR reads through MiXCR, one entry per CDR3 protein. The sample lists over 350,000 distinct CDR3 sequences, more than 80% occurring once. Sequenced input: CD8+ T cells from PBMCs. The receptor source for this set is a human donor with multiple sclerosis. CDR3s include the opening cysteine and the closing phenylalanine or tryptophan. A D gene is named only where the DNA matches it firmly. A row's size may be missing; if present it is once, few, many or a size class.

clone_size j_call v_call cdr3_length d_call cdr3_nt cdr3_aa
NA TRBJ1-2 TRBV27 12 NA TGTGCCAGCAGTTCCGGGGGGTGGGGCTACACCTTC CASSSGGWGYTF
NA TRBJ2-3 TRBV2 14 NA TGTGCCAGCACTCTAGCGTTGGGCACAGATACGCAGTATTTT CASTLALGTDTQYF
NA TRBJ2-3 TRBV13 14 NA TGTGCCAGCAGTCCAGAAGCGGGTACAGATACGCAGTATTTT CASSPEAGTDTQYF
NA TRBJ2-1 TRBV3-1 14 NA TGTGCCAGCAGCCCCCCGGGAGATTACAATGAGCAGTTCTTC CASSPPGDYNEQFF
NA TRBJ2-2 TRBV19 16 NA TGTGCCAGTAGTTCTACGACGGTAGCGAACACCGGGGAGCTGTTTTTT CASSSTTVANTGELFF
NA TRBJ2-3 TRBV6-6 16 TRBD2 TGTGCCAGCACCCCAATCCGGGAGGGCCCCGCAGATACGCAGTATTTT CASTPIREGPADTQYF
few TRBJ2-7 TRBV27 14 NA TGTGCCAGCAGTTTAACTGGCAGTCCCTACGAGCAGTACTTC CASSLTGSPYEQYF
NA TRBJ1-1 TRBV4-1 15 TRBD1 TGCGCCAGCAGCCAATCGGGACAGAAGAACACTGAAGCTTTCTTT CASSQSGQKNTEAFF
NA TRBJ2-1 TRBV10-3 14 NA TGTGCCTCCGCCCCGGACGGGGGTTTCAATGAGCAGTTCTTC CASAPDGGFNEQFF
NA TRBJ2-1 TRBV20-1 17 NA TGCAGTGCTAGAGATGATTCCGAGCGACAGGTCTACAATGAGCAGTTCTTC CSARDDSERQVYNEQFF
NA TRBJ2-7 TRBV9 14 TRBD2 TGTGCCAGCAGCGTAGAGGCGGGAGTACACGAGCAGTACTTC CASSVEAGVHEQYF
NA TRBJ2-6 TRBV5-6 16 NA TGTGCCACCCGGGGCGGGGTTCACTCTGGGGCCAACGTCCTGACTTTC CATRGGVHSGANVLTF
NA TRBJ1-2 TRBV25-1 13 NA TGTGCCAGCAGTGGACAAAAGGGGGATGGCTACACCTTC CASSGQKGDGYTF
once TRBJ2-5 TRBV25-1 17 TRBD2 TGTGCCAGCAGTGAATATTTTCCGGGACTACTCCAAGAGACCCAGTACTTC CASSEYFPGLLQETQYF
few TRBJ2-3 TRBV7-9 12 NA TGTGCCAGCAGCCGTATCACGGATACGCAGTATTTT CASSRITDTQYF
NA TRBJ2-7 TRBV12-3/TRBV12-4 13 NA TGTGCCAGCAGTTCCCGGGGTCACTACGAGCAGTACTTC CASSSRGHYEQYF
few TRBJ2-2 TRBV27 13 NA TGTGCCAGCAGTTTGTCAGGGATTGGGGAGCTGTTTTTT CASSLSGIGELFF
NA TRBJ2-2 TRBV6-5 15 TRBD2 TGTGCCAGCAGTTACACTAGCGGGAGAACCGGGGAGCTGTTTTTT CASSYTSGRTGELFF
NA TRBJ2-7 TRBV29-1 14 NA TGCAGCGTTTTAGGAGGAGACAGTTCCTACGAGCAGTACTTC CSVLGGDSSYEQYF
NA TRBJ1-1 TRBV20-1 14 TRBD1 TGCAGTGCTAGAGAAAGGACAGGGCGCACTGAAGCTTTCTTT CSARERTGRTEAFF
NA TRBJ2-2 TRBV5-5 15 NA TGTGCCAGCAGCTTAGCCCCAGAAAACACCGGGGAGCTGTTTTTT CASSLAPENTGELFF
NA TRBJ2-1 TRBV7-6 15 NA TGTGCCAGCAGCTTAGAGGAGGAGTTTTACAATGAGCAGTTCTTC CASSLEEEFYNEQFF